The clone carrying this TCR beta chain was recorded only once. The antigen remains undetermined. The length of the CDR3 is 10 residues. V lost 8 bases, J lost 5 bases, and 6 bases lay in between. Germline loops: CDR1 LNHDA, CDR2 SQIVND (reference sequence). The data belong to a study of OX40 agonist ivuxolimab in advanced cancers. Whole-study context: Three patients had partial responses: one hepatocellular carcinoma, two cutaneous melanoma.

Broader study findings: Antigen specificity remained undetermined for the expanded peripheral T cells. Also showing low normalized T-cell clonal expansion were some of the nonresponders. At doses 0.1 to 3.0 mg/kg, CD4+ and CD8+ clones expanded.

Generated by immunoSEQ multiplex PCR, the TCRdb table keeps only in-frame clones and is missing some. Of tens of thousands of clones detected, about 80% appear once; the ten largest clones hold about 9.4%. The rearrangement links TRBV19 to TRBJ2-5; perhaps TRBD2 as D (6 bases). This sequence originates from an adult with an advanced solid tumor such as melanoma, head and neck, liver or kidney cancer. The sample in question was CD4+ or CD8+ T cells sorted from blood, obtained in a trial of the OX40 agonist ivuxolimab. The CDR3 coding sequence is TGTGCCAGTGGGAGGGAGACCCAGTACTTC. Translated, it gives CASGRETQYF. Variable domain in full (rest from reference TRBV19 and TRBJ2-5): DGGITQSPKYLFRKEGQNVTLSCEQNLNHDAMYWYRQDPGQGLRLIYYSQIVNDFQKGDIAEGYSVSREKKESFPLTVTSAQKNPTAFYLCASGRETQYFGPGTRLLVL.